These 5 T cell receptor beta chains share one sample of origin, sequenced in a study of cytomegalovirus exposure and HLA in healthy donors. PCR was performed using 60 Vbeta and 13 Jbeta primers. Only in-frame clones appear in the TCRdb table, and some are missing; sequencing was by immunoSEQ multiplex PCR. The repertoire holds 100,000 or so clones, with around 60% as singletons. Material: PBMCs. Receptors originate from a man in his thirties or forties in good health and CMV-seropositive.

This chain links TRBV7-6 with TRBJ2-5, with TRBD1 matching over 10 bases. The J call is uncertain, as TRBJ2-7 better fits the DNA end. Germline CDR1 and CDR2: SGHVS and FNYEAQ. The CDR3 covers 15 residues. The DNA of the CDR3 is TGTGCCAGCAGCTTTTTCGGGACAGGGGTTAACGAGCAGTACTTC. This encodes CASSFFGTGVNEQYF.

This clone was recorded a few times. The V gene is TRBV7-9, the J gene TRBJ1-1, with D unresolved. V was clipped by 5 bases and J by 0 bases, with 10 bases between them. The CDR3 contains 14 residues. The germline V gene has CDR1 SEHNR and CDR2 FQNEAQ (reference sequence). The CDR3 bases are TGTGCCAGCAGCCTCAGCGCGGTGAACACTGAAGCTTTCTTT. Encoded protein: CASSLSAVNTEAFF.

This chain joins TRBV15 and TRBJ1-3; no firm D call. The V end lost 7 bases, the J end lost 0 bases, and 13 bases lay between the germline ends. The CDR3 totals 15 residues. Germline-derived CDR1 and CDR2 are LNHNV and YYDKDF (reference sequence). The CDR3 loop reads CATNSGIFSGNTIYF. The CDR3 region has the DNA TGTGCCACCAACTCCGGGATCTTCTCTGGAAACACCATATATTTT.

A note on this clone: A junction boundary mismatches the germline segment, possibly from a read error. The CDR3 spells CTSSLSGSSGAAGAELFF. The CDR3 nucleotides read TGTACCAGCAGCCTCAGTGGGAGTAGCGGGGCGGCGGGAGCGGAGCTGTTTTTT. J is TRBJ2-2 and V is TRBV9; the match to TRBD2 covers 8 bases. The CDR3 covers 18 residues. Germline V lookup: CDR1 SGDLS, CDR2 YYNGEE. The whole variable domain, remainder taken from reference TRBV9 and TRBJ2-2, is DSGVTQTPKHLITATGQRVTLRCSPRSGDLSVYWYQQSLDQGLQFLIQYYNGEERAKGNILERFSAQQFPDLHSELNLSSLELGDSALYFCTSSLSGSSGAAGAELFFGEGSRLTVL.

CDR3 bases: TGTGCCAGCAGCCCGGGTGGGCAGCCCCAGCATTTT. It yields the protein CASSPGGQPQHF. V usage is TRBV6-1 and J usage is TRBJ1-5; D ambiguous. Germline assignment: CDR1 MNHNS and CDR2 SASEGT. The CDR3 contains 12 residues. V lost 6 bases and J 7 bases, leaving 10 bases between the germline ends.